What follows are 15 T cell receptor beta chains derived from one specimen sequenced in a study of blood T cell repertoires in COVID-19. Sequenced by immunoSEQ multiplex PCR; TCRdb stores in-frame clones only, minus some. This sample carries tens of thousands of clones, 80% to 90% of them seen once, and the ten largest clones take around 30%. Sequencing input: peripheral blood. These receptors were taken from a woman aged 80 or over with COVID-19, enrolled during active disease.

The CDR3 bases are TGTGCCAGCAGTGAAGGTACCGGGACAGGCACCGGGGAGCTGTTTTTT. This codes for CASSEGTGTGTGELFF. The chain couples TRBV2 to TRBJ2-2; 8 bases align to TRBD1. CDR3 length: 16 residues. The junction had 5 bases not matched to a gene; V was cut back by 1 base and J by 4 bases. CDR1 SNHLY and CDR2 FYNNEI come from the germline V gene.

In this sample, this clone turned up once. This chain joins TRBV19 and TRBJ2-3; D not resolved. This CDR3 region has 13 residues. Germline V gives CDR1 LNHDA, CDR2 SQIVND (reference sequence). The V end lost 3 bases, the J end lost 9 bases, and 13 bases lay between the germline ends. The CDR3 sequence: CASSITLRHTQYF. CDR3 coding DNA: TGTGCCAGTAGTATTACCCTGAGACACACGCAGTATTTT.

The chain combines TRBV3-1 (or the pseudogene TRBV3-2) with TRBJ2-3; 11 bases map to TRBD2. V shed 5 bases and J 6 bases; nucleotides not matched to a gene: 4. This CDR3 comprises 14 residues. The V gene's germline CDR1 is LGHDT and CDR2 YNNKEL (reference sequence). The CDR3 here is CASSTSGGWDTQYF. For the CDR3, the DNA is TGTGCCAGCAGCACTAGCGGGGGCTGGGATACGCAGTATTTT.

The V call is TRBV3-1 (or the pseudogene TRBV3-2), the J call TRBJ1-1; the D gene is possibly TRBD1 (5 bases). In germline, CDR1 is LGHDT, CDR2 YNNKEL (reference sequence). Trimming stripped 1 base from V and 1 base from J, with 10 bases between. The CDR3 extends over 15 amino acids. The DNA of the CDR3 is TGTGCCAGCAGCCAAGGCGGGGCGGCGAACACTGAAGCTTTCTTT. Its protein product is CASSQGGAANTEAFF.

V usage is TRBV12-2 and J usage is TRBJ2-7; the table's D call TRBD1 went unverified against the DNA. TRBV12-2 is recorded as a pseudogene. The CDR3 totals 16 residues. As DNA, the CDR3 is TGTGCAAGTCGCGGCCGACAGGTTATAAACTCCTACGAGCAGTACTTC. It is translated as CASRGRQVINSYEQYF.

The V call is TRBV15, the J call TRBJ1-4; no clear D. This CDR3 spans 14 amino acids. Germline loops: CDR1 LNHNV, CDR2 YYDKDF (reference sequence). V dropped 6 bases and J dropped 0 bases, with 8 bases sitting between them. As DNA, the CDR3 is TGTGCCACCAGAAACTCTGCAACTAATGAAAAACTGTTTTTT. It translates to CATRNSATNEKLFF.

This chain joins TRBV5-1 and TRBJ2-3; no firm D call. This CDR3 has 14 residues. CDR1 and CDR2 (germline): SGHRS, YFSETQ. V was pared by 0 bases and J by 0 bases, with 5 bases between. The CDR3 DNA follows: TGCGCCAGCAGCTTGGATCAGAGCACAGATACGCAGTATTTT. This sequence encodes CASSLDQSTDTQYF.

The rearrangement joins TRBV27 to TRBJ2-6; no reliable D call. Trimming removed 5 bases from V and 2 bases from J, with 13 bases in between. From germline, CDR1 is MNHEY and CDR2 SMNVEV (reference sequence). The CDR3 is 16 amino acids. The CDR3 protein is CASSRPIQTGANVLTF. The CDR3 nucleotides read TGTGCCAGCAGTCGTCCCATCCAGACTGGGGCCAACGTCCTGACTTTC. Using reference TRBV27 and TRBJ2-6 for the parts outside the CDR3, the full variable domain is EAQVTQNPRYLITVTGKKLTVTCSQNMNHEYMSWYRQDPGLGLRQIYYSMNVEVTDKGDVPEGYKVSRKEKRNFPLILESPSPNQTSLYFCASSRPIQTGANVLTFGAGSRLTVL.

The chain has TRBV18 and TRBJ1-2; the match to TRBD1 covers 7 bases. V was pared by 3 bases and J by 4 bases, with 11 bases of the junction left unmatched. The CDR3 loop spans 16 amino acids. Germline V gives CDR1 KGHSH, CDR2 LQKENI. Here the CDR3 reads CASSPLGPQGGYGYTF. The CDR3 DNA is TGTGCCAGCTCACCCCTGGGTCCCCAGGGGGGCTATGGCTACACCTTC.

This rearrangement joins TRBV5-1 to TRBJ2-2; 10 nucleotides match TRBD2. Germline V gene lookup returns CDR1 SGHRS and CDR2 YFSETQ. This CDR3 has 15 residues. The J segment lost 2 bases and the V segment lost 7 bases, leaving 5 bases of the junction unmatched. Here the CDR3 reads CASHLAGANTGELFF. As DNA, the CDR3 is TGCGCCAGCCACCTAGCGGGGGCAAACACCGGGGAGCTGTTTTTT.

The chain combines TRBV5-1 with TRBJ1-5, with D tentatively TRBD1 (6 bases). Trimming removed 4 bases at V and 5 bases at J, with 16 bases between. CDR1 is SGHRS and CDR2 is YFSETQ in the germline V gene. The CDR3 loop spans 15 amino acids. Here the CDR3 DNA reads TGCGCCAGCAGCCCAGGACCTGCAGGGGATCAGCCCCAGCATTTT. Amino acid sequence: CASSPGPAGDQPQHF.

This chain links TRBV6-5 with TRBJ1-1; the D is unclear. Germline values: CDR1 MNHEY, CDR2 SVGAGI. Trimming shortened V by 2 bases and J by 1 base, and 5 bases separated the two germline ends. CDR3 length equals 13 residues. The CDR3 DNA sequence: TGTGCCAGCAGTTACATCAGGAACACTGAAGCTTTCTTT. Its translation is CASSYIRNTEAFF.

In this sample, this clone turned up once. The V call is TRBV6-1, the J call TRBJ2-2; D gene ambiguous. The germline CDR1 and CDR2 sequences are MNHNS and SASEGT. The length of the CDR3 is 17 residues. V lost 3 bases and J 0 bases, leaving 14 bases between the germline ends. The CDR3 DNA follows: TGTGCCAGCAGTGACCGACTGTCGCCCGCGAACACCGGGGAGCTGTTTTTT. Translating gives CASSDRLSPANTGELFF.

This chain links TRBV13 with TRBJ1-3; D might be TRBD1 (5 bases). The CDR3 sequence is 16 residues long. The V gene's germline CDR1 is PRHDT and CDR2 FYEKMQ (reference sequence). Trimming pared 2 bases from V and 3 bases from J, leaving 14 bases between. The CDR3 reads CASSLRSGADGNTIYF. CDR3 in DNA: TGTGCCAGCAGCTTACGAAGCGGGGCGGATGGAAACACCATATATTTT.

The genes are TRBV19 and TRBJ2-7, with TRBD2 as a possible D gene (5 bases). This CDR3 contains 14 residues. Germline V gene lookup returns CDR1 LNHDA and CDR2 SQIVND (reference sequence). Trimming took off 5 bases at V and 2 bases at J, with 13 bases between the two ends. As DNA, the CDR3 is TGTGCCAGTAGTTCTAAGGACTTAACCTACGAGCAGTACTTC. Translation: CASSSKDLTYEQYF.